Following are 2 T cell receptor beta chains from one sample sequenced in a study of blood T cell repertoires in COVID-19. The table came from immunoSEQ multiplex PCR; TCRdb's copy has only in-frame clones and leaves some out. The data contain roughly 180,000 clones, 85% of them singletons. The sample comprised peripheral blood. The receptors derive from a woman aged 55-70 years with acute or convalescent COVID-19.

The chain links TRBV18 to TRBJ1-1; 7 positions agree with TRBD1. The junction had 14 bases not matched to a gene; V was cut back by 4 bases and J by 6 bases. CDR3 length: 16 amino acids. Germline CDR1 KGHSH, CDR2 LQKENI. The CDR3 nucleotides read TGTGCCAGCTCACGCGGGACAGTAACTTCGAGCCCTGAAGCTTTCTTT. As protein: CASSRGTVTSSPEAFF.

The chain recombines TRBV3-1 (or the pseudogene TRBV3-2) with TRBJ1-6, with TRBD1 identical over 8 bases. CDR3 length: 15 residues. V was clipped by 5 bases and J by 9 bases; unmatched bases: 9. CDR1 LGHDT and CDR2 YNNKEL come from the germline V gene (reference sequence). The CDR3 loop reads CASSYGQGRFSPLHF. In nucleotides, the CDR3 is TGTGCCAGCAGCTACGGACAGGGACGGTTTTCACCCCTCCACTTT.